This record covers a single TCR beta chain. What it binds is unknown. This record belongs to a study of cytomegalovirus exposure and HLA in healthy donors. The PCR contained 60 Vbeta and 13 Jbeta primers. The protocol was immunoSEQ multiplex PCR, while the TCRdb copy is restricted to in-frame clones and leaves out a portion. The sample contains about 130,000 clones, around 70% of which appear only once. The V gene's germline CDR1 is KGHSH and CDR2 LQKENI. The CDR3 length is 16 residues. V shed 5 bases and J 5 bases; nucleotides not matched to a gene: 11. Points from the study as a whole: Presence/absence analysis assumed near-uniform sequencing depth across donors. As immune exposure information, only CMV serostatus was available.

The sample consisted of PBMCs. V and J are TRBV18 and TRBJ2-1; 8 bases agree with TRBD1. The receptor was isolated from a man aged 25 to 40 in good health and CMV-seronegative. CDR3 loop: CASSAQGANLHNEQFF. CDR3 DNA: TGTGCCAGCTCAGCGCAGGGGGCGAATCTACACAATGAGCAGTTCTTC.